This TCR beta chain was documented in a study of spatial heterogeneity in lung cancer. The germline V gene has CDR1 WNHNN and CDR2 SYGVQD (reference sequence). The length of the CDR3 is 17 residues. The V segment lost 6 bases and the J segment 0 bases; nucleotides outside the gene matches: 11. TCRdb used MiXCR to reprocess the 5' RACE reads, holding one entry per CDR3 protein. The table records tens of thousands of distinct CDR3 sequences, 12% of them present only once. Time point here: blood at routine non-recurrence follow-up after resection. This clonotype occurred many times. The V call is TRBV10-1, the J call TRBJ1-1, with 9 nucleotides matching TRBD1. The source was PBMCs, collected at follow-up. This clonotype originated in a male donor with early-stage non-small cell lung cancer. DNA of the CDR3: TGCGCCAGCAGATCGGACAGGGGAGAGGGTATGAACACTGAAGCTTTCTTT. Residues: CASRSDRGEGMNTEAFF.